What follows describes a single T cell receptor (beta chain). The data stem from a study of human T cells and chemical hapten exposure. Overall study: Mostly female, the patients presented with alopecia areata, totalis or universalis. Small discrepancies in pooled library volume mainly accounted for the varying TCR yields per sample.

Specified time point: patch test 1, 2 weeks after DPC sensitization. Treatment described: therapeutic diphenylcyclopropenone sensitization with weekly scalp DPC. The starting material, unfractionated whole blood, was used for total RNA extraction. TCRdb re-called the RACE reads through MiXCR, storing one row per CDR3 protein. The sample lists 300,000 to 350,000 distinct CDR3 sequences; approximately 6.3% were seen once. V dropped 0 bases and J dropped 2 bases, with 10 bases sitting between them. The CDR3 covers 15 residues. Germline V gene data show CDR1 as SGHAT and CDR2 as FQDESV (reference sequence).

Sequences were derived from whole blood, sampled in connection with sensitization to the hapten diphenylcyclopropenone (DPC). The receptor comes from a woman younger than 30 with alopecia areata. Some clones in this sample may be carry-over from other donors' samples. V and J are TRBV11-1 and TRBJ2-5; D remains unclear. For the CDR3, the DNA is TGTGCCAGCAGCTTAGCGCCCGGATTACAAGAGACCCAGTACTTC. Translated: CASSLAPGLQETQYF.